The 24 T cell receptor beta chains in this list originate from one sample, sequenced in a study of response to subunit inactivated influenza vaccine (dated by TCRdb to the late 2010s). The library was produced with RT-PCR. The sequencer was an Illumina HiSeq 2500. Starting from the raw public reads, TCRdb applied fastp trimming at Q25, assembled clones with MiXCR and retained in-frame beta chains. Rows are combined by CDR3 protein, so each entry shows the most common genes and DNA. Within this sample are about 700,000 distinct CDR3 sequences, with about 14% of them counted one time only. Jointly, the top ten make up 7.5% to 8% of the sample. Source: PBMCs from blood, taken 14 days before vaccination. These receptors were collected from a man aged 50-60 years who received an inactivated influenza vaccine. Donor details come from another sample of the same person, matched by shared clones.

This clonotype appeared a few times. The rearrangement uses TRBV6-2 or TRBV6-3 and TRBJ2-2; 8 nucleotides agree with TRBD1. Germline values: CDR1 MNHEY, CDR2 SVGEGT. The V and J ends lost 7 bases and 3 bases, in that order; junction bases with no gene match: 10. This CDR3 comprises 16 residues. The CDR3 is CASIGGQGMYTGELFF. As DNA, the CDR3 is TGTGCCAGCATTGGAGGACAGGGCATGTACACCGGGGAGCTGTTTTTT.

This sequence joins TRBV12-3 or TRBV12-4 and TRBJ2-3; 7 positions agree with TRBD2. The CDR3 is made up of 15 amino acids. The junction had 7 bases not matched to a gene; V was cut back by 0 bases and J by 7 bases. In DNA form, the CDR3 reads TGTGCCAGCAGTTTAGCGGGGGGGACGCCGCATACGCAGTATTTT. This gives the protein CASSLAGGTPHTQYF.

This clonotype was seen more than once but under ten times. The chain employs TRBV29-1 and TRBJ2-5; a weak D match, TRBD2 (5 bases). Per the germline V gene, CDR1 is SQVTM and CDR2 is ANQGSEA. The CDR3 consists of 14 residues. With 2 bases removed from V and 7 bases from J, the gap between germline ends came to 17 bases. This CDR3 reads CSVELRPEGRTQYF. CDR3 DNA sequence: TGCAGCGTTGAACTTCGTCCCGAAGGGAGGACCCAGTACTTC.

This chain joins TRBV29-1 and TRBJ2-7; D may match TRBD1 or TRBD2 (5 bases each). Trimming left V 4 bases short and J 5 bases short, with 12 bases between. The CDR3 has 12 residues. Germline V CDR1 and CDR2: SQVTM, ANQGSEA. CDR3 sequence reads: CSVAEGWDEQYF. CDR3 DNA sequence: TGCAGCGTTGCAGAGGGGTGGGACGAGCAGTACTTC.

The sample holds a few counts of this clonotype. The chain is built from TRBV7-9 and TRBJ2-5; 7 bases align to TRBD1. The V and J ends lost 5 bases and 2 bases, in that order; junction bases with no gene match: 8. CDR3 length equals 15 residues. Germline CDR1 SEHNR, CDR2 FQNEAQ (reference sequence). CDR3 amino acids: CASSRAPGQQETQYF. The DNA for the CDR3 is TGTGCCAGCAGCCGGGCCCCGGGACAGCAAGAGACCCAGTACTTC.

The chain uses TRBV2 and TRBJ2-7; TRBD2 agrees at 8 bases. V was clipped by 9 bases and J by 0 bases; unmatched bases: 10. The CDR3 runs to 15 residues. Per germline, CDR1 SNHLY and CDR2 FYNNEI. CDR3 sequence reads: CARGGPRGDSYEQYF. The DNA of the CDR3 is TGTGCCAGAGGGGGGCCGCGGGGGGACTCCTACGAGCAGTACTTC.

This clonotype showed up just a few times. V usage is TRBV4-2 and J usage is TRBJ2-1, with 12 bases matching TRBD2. The CDR3 totals 18 residues. V trimming: 1 base; J trimming: 9 bases; junction bases outside the gene matches: 13. Per the germline V gene, CDR1 is LGHNA and CDR2 is YNFKEQ. The CDR3 DNA reads as TGTGCCAGCAGCCAAGGTACTAGCGGGGGGCCCTGGGAGGGTGAGCAGTTCTTC. This sequence encodes CASSQGTSGGPWEGEQFF.

This clonotype came up a few times. This sequence joins TRBV20-1 and TRBJ1-6; 7 bases are shared with TRBD1. CDR1 and CDR2 from the germline V gene are DFQATT and SNEGSKA (reference sequence). The CDR3 consists of 14 residues. The trim removed 5 bases at V and 4 bases at J, leaving 5 bases unmatched. The CDR3 loop is CSAQPGQYNSPLHF. CDR3 DNA sequence: TGCAGTGCTCAACCGGGACAGTATAATTCACCCCTCCACTTT.

This clonotype turned up a few times. The chain employs TRBV20-1 and TRBJ1-2, with TRBD1 identical over 7 bases. CDR1 is DFQATT, CDR2 SNEGSKA, per germline (reference sequence). This CDR3 contains 13 residues. V shed 0 bases and J 4 bases; nucleotides not matched to a gene: 2. The CDR3 DNA sequence: TGCAGTGCTAGAGATTACAGGGGCTATGGCTACACCTTC. As protein: CSARDYRGYGYTF.

The chain is built from TRBV24-1 and TRBJ2-7; perhaps TRBD2 as D (6 bases). V lost 12 bases, J lost 2 bases, and 16 bases lay in between. Germline loops: CDR1 KGHDR, CDR2 SFDVKD. The CDR3 length is 13 residues. The CDR3 is CAGVWDSTYEQYF. The CDR3 DNA reads TGTGCCGGTGTTTGGGACTCAACCTACGAGCAGTACTTC.

This clonotype appeared a few times. V usage is TRBV20-1 and J usage is TRBJ2-3, with TRBD2 matching 10 bases. The CDR3 is 15 residues long. The V gene's germline CDR1 is DFQATT and CDR2 SNEGSKA (reference sequence). V lost 1 base, J lost 3 bases, and 4 bases stayed unmatched. CDR3 nucleotides: TGCAGTGCTAGAGGGCTAGCGGGAGATACAGATACGCAGTATTTT. As protein: CSARGLAGDTDTQYF.

The rearrangement uses TRBV15 and TRBJ2-2, with TRBD2 matching over 9 bases. Germline lookup yields CDR1 LNHNV and CDR2 YYDKDF (reference sequence). CDR3 length: 18 residues. J was trimmed by 8 bases and V by 2 bases; bases with no gene match: 15. The CDR3 protein is CATSRPTGLAPTLGELFF. The CDR3 DNA reads as TGTGCCACCAGCAGACCTACAGGACTAGCGCCGACCTTAGGGGAGCTGTTTTTT.

The rearrangement links TRBV10-3 to TRBJ1-6; a weak D match, TRBD1 (6 bases). Deletions cut 4 bases from V and 8 bases from J, with 15 bases between. The germline gives CDR1 ENHRY, CDR2 SYGVKD. The CDR3 spans 15 residues. CDR3 nucleotides: TGTGCCATCAGTGCTGGCAGGGGATTAGATTCACCCCTCCACTTT. Translation: CAISAGRGLDSPLHF.

This clonotype was recorded a few times. In DNA, the CDR3 is TGTGCCAGCAGCTTAACAGGGCGGGATTATGGCTACACCTTC. Protein sequence: CASSLTGRDYGYTF. V and J are TRBV7-9 and TRBJ1-2; D possibly corresponds to TRBD1 (6 bases). V lost 2 bases and J lost 5, with 12 bases in between. Germline CDR1 reads SEHNR; CDR2 reads FQNEAQ (reference sequence). The CDR3 has 14 residues.

The gene calls are TRBV6-1 and TRBJ2-7; D unclear. Germline V gene data show CDR1 as MNHNS and CDR2 as SASEGT. CDR3 size: 15 residues. V was shortened by 6 bases and J by 0 bases, with 15 bases between the two germline ends. The CDR3 protein is CASSPTGHNSYEQYF. CDR3 sequence (DNA): TGTGCCAGCAGCCCCACCGGTCACAACTCCTACGAGCAGTACTTC.

The chain couples TRBV15 to TRBJ2-3; TRBD2 matches 12 bases. This CDR3 is 16 amino acids long. The germline gives CDR1 LNHNV, CDR2 YYDKDF (reference sequence). J was trimmed by 9 bases and V by 1 base; bases with no gene match: 8. The chain's CDR3 is CATSRGLAGAPLTQYF. CDR3 DNA sequence: TGTGCCACCAGCAGAGGACTAGCGGGGGCCCCACTGACGCAGTATTTT.

This clonotype was seen more than once but under ten times. V is TRBV6-2 or TRBV6-3 and J is TRBJ2-5; D remains unclear. V was pared by 6 bases and J by 4 bases, with 15 bases between. Germline V lookup: CDR1 MNHEY, CDR2 SVGEGT. The CDR3 is 14 amino acids. The CDR3 spells CASSRHSVPETQYF. As DNA, the CDR3 is TGTGCCAGCAGCAGACACTCGGTACCAGAGACCCAGTACTTC.

The rearrangement links TRBV3-1 to TRBJ2-1; D unclear. CDR1 and CDR2 from the germline V gene are LGHDT and YNNKEL (reference sequence). Trimming left V 9 bases short and J 0 bases short, with 15 bases between. This CDR3 comprises 15 residues. The CDR3 spells CASGGSAASYNEQFF. As DNA, the CDR3 is TGTGCCAGTGGCGGTTCAGCCGCCTCCTACAATGAGCAGTTCTTC.

The chain has TRBV19 and TRBJ2-1, with D maybe TRBD2 (6 bases). The germline V gene encodes CDR1 LNHDA and CDR2 SQIVND (reference sequence). The CDR3 contains 16 residues. The V end lost 4 bases, the J end lost 6 bases, and 19 bases lay between the germline ends. The CDR3 loop is CASSRSGLPPFNEQFF. CDR3 nucleotides: TGTGCCAGTAGTAGATCGGGACTCCCACCCTTCAATGAGCAGTTCTTC.

This clonotype was seen only a few times. The genes are TRBV11-1 and TRBJ2-5; 12 bases fit TRBD2. With V trimmed by 3 bases and J by 4 bases, 12 bases remained unmatched. The germline gives CDR1 SGHAT, CDR2 FQDESV (reference sequence). This CDR3 region has 18 residues. In DNA form, the CDR3 reads TGTGCCAGCAGCTTCCCCCTAGCGGGAGGGCCTCGGTTAGAGACCCAGTACTTC. Protein product: CASSFPLAGGPRLETQYF. The complete variable domain, with remaining parts taken from reference TRBV11-1 and TRBJ2-5, reads EAEVAQSPRYKITEKSQAVAFWCDPISGHATLYWYRQILGQGPELLVQFQDESVVDDSQLPKDRFSAERLKGVDSTLKIQPAELGDSAMYLCASSFPLAGGPRLETQYFGPGTRLLVL.

This rearrangement joins TRBV6-6 to TRBJ2-7, with D tentatively TRBD2 (6 bases). V lost 6 bases and J lost 8, with 14 bases in between. This CDR3 is built from 12 residues. Germline CDR1 and CDR2: MNHNY and SVGAGI (reference sequence). CDR3 in DNA: TGTGCCAGCAGCCCTACGAGCGGGCAGCAGTACTTC. Translation: CASSPTSGQQYF.

This clonotype has more than one count but fewer than ten. The chain carries TRBV11-2 and TRBJ2-5; 13 bases line up with TRBD2. This CDR3 is 16 amino acids long. V was clipped by 2 bases and J by 5 bases; unmatched bases: 5. Per germline, CDR1 SGHAT and CDR2 FQNNGV. The CDR3 coding sequence is TGTGCCAGCAGCTTAACTAGCGGGGGGGCCGGTGAGACCCAGTACTTC. This codes for CASSLTSGGAGETQYF.

In its sample, this clonotype was seen many times. The chain links TRBV3-1 to TRBJ1-3; D remains unclear. The CDR3 has 17 amino acids. Trimming left V 0 bases short and J 2 bases short, with 14 bases between. Germline loops: CDR1 LGHDT, CDR2 YNNKEL (reference sequence). CDR3 DNA sequence: TGTGCCAGCAGCCAAGATGGTCGTAGGAGCACTGGAAACACCATATATTTT. Amino acid sequence: CASSQDGRRSTGNTIYF. The full variable domain, in which reference TRBV3-1 and TRBJ1-3 provide the parts outside the CDR3, is DTAVSQTPKYLVTQMGNDKSIKCEQNLGHDTMYWYKQDSKKFLKIMFSYNNKELIINETVPNRFSPKSPDKAHLNLHINSLELGDSAVYFCASSQDGRRSTGNTIYFGEGSWLTVV.

The gene calls are TRBV12-3 or TRBV12-4 and TRBJ2-3, with a tentative D call TRBD2 (6 bases). V lost 3 bases and J 1 base, leaving 11 bases between the germline ends. The CDR3 has 15 residues. The CDR3 region is CASSFGVAGTDTQYF. The CDR3 DNA reads TGTGCCAGCAGTTTCGGGGTAGCGGGCACAGATACGCAGTATTTT.